One and the same sample provided the 9 T cell receptor beta chains below, sequenced in a study of T-cell reconstitution after alpha-beta-depleted transplantation in children. Unique molecular identifiers featured in how the TCRbeta library was prepared. TCRdb re-called the PCR reads with MiXCR, one entry per CDR3 protein. The table records about 610,000 distinct CDR3 sequences, 8% to 11% of them present only once. The sequencing here drew on PBMCs from the stem cell graft donor, taken from the stem cell graft. All receptors derive from a human donor who donated a stem cell graft to a child with acute myeloid leukemia.

This clonotype was observed at least ten times. A read error may produce the germline difference seen at one junction end. The gene calls are TRBV7-8 and TRBJ1-1; 9 nucleotides agree with TRBD1. The CDR3 is 14 amino acids. Germline assignment: CDR1 SGHVS and CDR2 FQNEAQ. The DNA of the CDR3 is TGTGTCAGCAGCACCCGACAGGGGGGAACTGAAGCTTTCTTT. Translated, it gives CVSSTRQGGTEAFF.

In this sample, this clonotype turned up many times. V usage is TRBV5-6 and J usage is TRBJ2-1; 7 positions match TRBD1. The CDR3 consists of 16 residues. CDR1 is SGHDT, CDR2 YYEEEE, per germline. Trimming took 4 bases from V and 4 from J; bases not matched to a gene: 11. CDR3 residues: CASSLYGGTVYNEQFF. The CDR3 bases are TGTGCCAGCAGCCTCTACGGTGGGACAGTTTACAATGAGCAGTTCTTC. Using reference TRBV5-6 and TRBJ2-1 for the parts outside the CDR3, the full variable domain is DAGVTQSPTHLIKTRGQQVTLRCSPKSGHDTVSWYQQALGQGPQFIFQYYEEEERQRGNFPDRFSGHQFPNYSSELNVNALLLGDSALYLCASSLYGGTVYNEQFFGPGTRLTVL.

The V and J genes are TRBV20-1 and TRBJ2-7; 9 positions agree with TRBD2. CDR3 length: 13 residues. Germline V CDR1 and CDR2: DFQATT, SNEGSKA (reference sequence). V was pared by 1 base and J by 7 bases, with 5 bases of the junction left unmatched. The CDR3 nucleotides are TGCAGTGCTAGAGTGGCGGGAGGGGGGGAGCAGTACTTC. Amino acid sequence: CSARVAGGGEQYF.

V usage is TRBV18 and J usage is TRBJ1-1; D gene uncertain. The V end was cut by 0 bases, the J end by 6 bases, with 11 bases between. The CDR3 has 14 amino acids. Germline CDR1 and CDR2: KGHSH and LQKENI. CDR3: CASSPPGPVAEAFF. The CDR3 DNA is TGTGCCAGCTCACCACCTGGCCCTGTCGCTGAAGCTTTCTTT.

Many counts were recorded for this clonotype. CDR3 sequence reads: CSARDRRGTNEQFF. CDR3 DNA: TGCAGTGCTAGAGACAGACGTGGTACCAATGAGCAGTTCTTC. V usage is TRBV20-1 and J usage is TRBJ2-1; D gene uncertain. CDR3 length: 14 amino acids. Germline CDR1 is DFQATT and CDR2 is SNEGSKA (reference sequence). The germline V and J ends were trimmed by 0 bases and 6 bases, with 12 bases remaining between them.

This clonotype was counted ten times or more. The chain employs TRBV20-1 and TRBJ2-1; TRBD2 might be the D (5 bases). Per germline, CDR1 DFQATT and CDR2 SNEGSKA (reference sequence). Trimming shortened V by 1 base and J by 8 bases, and 21 bases separated the two germline ends. CDR3 size: 16 residues. For the CDR3, the DNA is TGCAGTGCTAGAGCGGACTCCACGTTGAGGAGCCATGAGCAGTTCTTC. Translating gives CSARADSTLRSHEQFF.

The CDR3 DNA reads as TGCAGCGTTGAAGATCTAGAGGGCGTAGGCTACAATGAGCAGTTCTTC. Translated: CSVEDLEGVGYNEQFF. The chain combines TRBV29-1 with TRBJ2-1; weak D call: TRBD2 (5 bases). The V gene lost 0 bases and the J gene lost 3 bases, with 15 bases spanning the gap. CDR1 is SQVTM, CDR2 ANQGSEA, per germline. This CDR3 contains 16 residues.

This clonotype has ten or more counts. The J gene is TRBJ2-3, the V gene TRBV7-8; 11 nucleotides agree with TRBD2. Trimming removed 5 bases from V and 4 bases from J; junction bases left unmatched: 2. The germline CDR1 and CDR2 sequences are SGHVS and FQNEAQ. The CDR3 length is 14 residues. CDR3 bases: TGTGCCAGCAGCGGGACTAGCGGATCAGATACGCAGTATTTT. Protein: CASSGTSGSDTQYF.

The chain joins TRBV7-3 to TRBJ2-1, with unresolved D. Germline V lookup: CDR1 SGHTA, CDR2 FQGTGA. The CDR3 spans 13 residues. Deletions cut 1 base from V and 6 bases from J, with 7 bases between. CDR3 coding DNA: TGTGCCAGCAGCTTAAGCAGGCCCAATGAGCAGTTCTTC. Protein product: CASSLSRPNEQFF.